This TCR beta chain was captured in a study of blood T cell repertoires in COVID-19. For the study at large: T cells, B-cell-depleted T cells, or PBMCs provided the cDNA or gDNA that served as material.

V lost 3 bases and J 6 bases, leaving 14 bases between the germline ends. Germline CDR1 is DFQATT and CDR2 is SNEGSKA (reference sequence). The CDR3 runs 13 residues. In the authors' workflow: Amplification with reference gene primers provided the estimates of nucleated cell counts. Here immunoSEQ multiplex PCR was the method, and the copy in TCRdb shows in-frame clones only, minus some. Clone size and the V and J calls come from that table; the DNA yielded D and trimming. Among about 290,000 clones, around 92% were seen once, and the ten largest hold approximately 12%. Seattle patients were enrolled during active infection and followed longitudinally.

The genes are TRBV20-1 and TRBJ1-1; possible D gene TRBD1, 6 bases. The specimen was peripheral blood. The sequence was collected from a woman in her 30s with COVID-19, enrolled during active disease. The CDR3 nucleotides read TGCAGTGCTAGTCAGGGGATCTCATCTGAAGCTTTCTTT. Protein sequence: CSASQGISSEAFF.